A single sample is the source of the 25 T cell receptor beta chains below, sequenced in a study of blood T cells in healthy people across ages. Next came a second PCR, run for roughly 6 to 11 cycles, which used a sample-barcoded 5' primer along with a J-beta primer mix. In TCRdb, the 5' RACE reads were re-called with MiXCR into one record per CDR3 protein. The sample records around 650,000 distinct CDR3 sequences, roughly 32% being singletons. Source material: blood. The source of these receptors is an elderly woman in good health.

About this clonotype itself: A much larger clone differs from this one at a single base, so this may be a read error. The chain links TRBV28 to TRBJ1-4, with 8 bases identical to TRBD1. Unmatched junction bases numbered 7, after V lost 2 bases and J lost 8 bases. Germline V CDR1 and CDR2: MDHEN, SYDVKM. This CDR3 has 15 residues. In nucleotides, the CDR3 is TGTGCCAGCAGTTTACCCCGCAGGGGGCGGGAAAAACTGTTTTTT. Its protein is CASSLPRRGREKLFF.

This clonotype was detected only a few times. The chain has TRBV12-1 and TRBJ2-5. TRBV12-1 corresponds to a pseudogene. CDR3 size: 14 residues. The CDR3, as DNA: TGTGCCAGCAGCTTCCTAGGAAGAGGTGAGACCCAGTACTTC. This translates into CASSFLGRGETQYF.

With regard to this clonotype: One junction end disagrees with the germline gene, perhaps due to a read error. The CDR3 loop is CASSLEGTRSTYTQYF. CDR3 nucleotide sequence: TGTGCCAGCAGCTTAGAGGGGACTCGTAGCACATATACGCAGTATTTT. The V and J genes are TRBV7-2 and TRBJ2-3; tentatively, D is TRBD2 (6 bases). The CDR3 is 16 amino acids. The germline V gene has CDR1 SGHTA and CDR2 FQGNSA.

This clonotype showed up just once. This may arise from a read error, as a much more abundant clone is one base away. The CDR3 ends on some other residue instead of the conserved phenylalanine or tryptophan, so this is likely a read error. This chain connects TRBV20-1 to TRBJ1-5; no firm D call. The CDR3 sequence is 13 residues long. Germline V lookup: CDR1 DFQATT, CDR2 SNEGSKA (reference sequence). V was cut by 5 bases and J by 1 base, with 9 bases left in between. CDR3 residues: CSAPSQSNQPQHL. The CDR3 coding sequence is TGCAGTGCTCCATCACAGAGCAATCAGCCCCAGCATTTG.

The rearrangement uses TRBV6-2 or TRBV6-3 and TRBJ1-5; 10 bases are shared with TRBD1. V lost 2 bases to trimming and J lost 15 bases; unmatched junction nucleotides: 13. Germline V gives CDR1 MNHEY, CDR2 SVGEGT. This CDR3 contains 15 residues. The CDR3 sequence is CASSYRTGGMGARHF. CDR3 bases: TGTGCCAGCAGTTACCGGACAGGGGGTATGGGAGCCCGGCATTTT.

V gene TRBV20-1 combines with J gene TRBJ2-7; the D gene is possibly TRBD2 (6 bases). The V end was cut by 3 bases, the J end by 2 bases, with 17 bases between. The CDR3 runs 15 residues. The germline V gene encodes CDR1 DFQATT and CDR2 SNEGSKA (reference sequence). In DNA form, the CDR3 reads TGCAGTGCTAGGATGCCGGGACTCCAGGCCTACGAGCAGTACTTC. Protein sequence: CSARMPGLQAYEQYF.

Of note for this clonotype: The junction departs from the called germline gene at one end, perhaps through a read error. The chain has TRBV6-5 and TRBJ1-2, with a possible D match to TRBD1 (6 bases). The germline V gene has CDR1 MNHEY and CDR2 SVGAGI. This CDR3 is built from 14 residues. In nucleotides, the CDR3 is TGTGTCAGCAGTTTCCCCGGAGGACAGTCTGGCTACACCTTC. Protein product: CVSSFPGGQSGYTF.

This clonotype was seen only a few times. The rearrangement joins TRBV7-9 to TRBJ2-1, with 8 bases matching TRBD2. V trimming: 2 bases; J trimming: 14 bases; junction bases outside the gene matches: 2. The CDR3 is made up of 11 amino acids. Germline V gives CDR1 SEHNR, CDR2 FQNEAQ (reference sequence). The CDR3 DNA is TGTGCCAGCAGCTTACGAGCGGGGGAGTTCTTC. Protein product: CASSLRAGEFF.

This clonotype was counted many times. This sequence joins TRBV27 and TRBJ2-7, with TRBD2 matching 14 bases. Per the germline V gene, CDR1 is MNHEY and CDR2 is SMNVEV (reference sequence). This CDR3 is built from 18 residues. V lost 5 bases, J lost 6 bases, and 15 bases stayed unmatched. The DNA of the CDR3 is TGTGCCAGCAGTCCAAAGACCCCGACTAGCGGGGGGGCAATCGAGCAGTACTTC. It translates to CASSPKTPTSGGAIEQYF.

The chain is built from TRBV4-1 and TRBJ2-6; a weak D match, TRBD1 (5 bases). This CDR3 has 16 residues. Trimming took 0 bases from V and 4 from J, leaving 10 bases between them. Germline CDR1 and CDR2: MGHRA and YSYEKL. CDR3 sequence: CASSQEIGAGANVLTF. CDR3 nucleotide sequence: TGCGCCAGCAGCCAAGAAATTGGGGCGGGGGCCAACGTCCTGACTTTC.

The V and J genes are TRBV30 and TRBJ2-1, with no clear D. Per germline, CDR1 GTSNPN and CDR2 SVGIG (reference sequence). The CDR3 is 14 amino acids. Trimming pared 3 bases from V and 7 bases from J, leaving 16 bases between. The CDR3, as DNA: TGTGCCTGGAGCGGACGGAGTATAGGTAATGAGCAGTTCTTC. It translates to CAWSGRSIGNEQFF.

The chain has TRBV12-5 and TRBJ2-7; D is undetermined. The CDR3 is 11 residues long. Trimming took off 7 bases at V and 5 bases at J, with 9 bases between the two ends. CDR1 is LGHNT and CDR2 is FRNRAP in the germline V gene. CDR3 coding DNA: TGTGCTAGTGCCGCCCTCCACGAGCAGTACTTC. Encoded protein: CASAALHEQYF.

With regard to this clonotype: A much larger clone lies one base from this, so it may be a read error. V and J are TRBV7-3 and TRBJ2-5, with D possibly being TRBD1 (6 bases). The V gene's germline CDR1 is SGHTA and CDR2 FQGTGA. The CDR3 consists of 15 residues. V lost 2 bases, J lost 11 bases, and 21 bases lay in between. This CDR3 is CASSLLGQPRDEQYF. CDR3 DNA sequence: TGTGCCAGCAGCTTACTTGGACAGCCTAGGGATGAGCAGTACTTC.

This clonotype was counted at least ten times. This chain connects TRBV10-3 to TRBJ2-1; TRBD2 aligns across 13 bases. Unmatched junction bases numbered 8, after V lost 7 bases and J lost 8 bases. Germline V lookup: CDR1 ENHRY, CDR2 SYGVKD. This CDR3 has 15 residues. CDR3 loop: CAITKLAGGPDEQFF. In DNA form, the CDR3 reads TGTGCCATCACCAAACTAGCGGGGGGGCCGGATGAGCAGTTCTTC.

In the case of this clonotype: At one boundary the junction diverges from the germline segment, which might be a read error. The rearrangement uses TRBV7-2 and TRBJ1-1; unclear D gene. CDR1 is SGHTA, CDR2 FQGNSA, per germline. The CDR3 totals 12 residues. The CDR3 here is CASNLPNTEAFF. DNA for the CDR3: TGTGCCAGCAACTTACCCAACACTGAAGCTTTCTTT.

The sample holds many counts of this clonotype. V usage is TRBV10-3 and J usage is TRBJ1-6; D may be TRBD1 (6 bases). Between the trimmed V and J ends, which lost 11 bases and 1 base, there was a span of 15 bases. The CDR3 is 15 amino acids. CDR1 and CDR2 from the germline V gene are ENHRY and SYGVKD. Here the CDR3 DNA reads TGTGCCGTACAGGGTACTGGGTCCTATAATTCACCCCTCCACTTT. This sequence encodes CAVQGTGSYNSPLHF.

This clonotype was observed a handful of times. This chain links TRBV28 with TRBJ1-1; 7 nucleotides match TRBD1. The CDR3 is 13 amino acids. CDR1 and CDR2 from the germline V gene are MDHEN and SYDVKM. V trimming: 10 bases; J trimming: 4 bases; junction bases outside the gene matches: 9. The CDR3 spells CATETGSPTEAFF. DNA of the CDR3: TGTGCCACAGAGACAGGGTCCCCCACTGAAGCTTTCTTT.

Turning to this clonotype: An end of the junction differs from the germline gene, which may be a read error. This chain joins TRBV5-1 and TRBJ2-7; weak D call: TRBD2 (6 bases). This CDR3 spans 15 amino acids. The germline CDR1 and CDR2 sequences are SGHRS and YFSETQ. For the CDR3, the DNA is TGTGCCAGCAGCCCCCCGGGAGCTTTCTCCTACGAGCAGTACTTC. It specifies CASSPPGAFSYEQYF.

This clonotype showed up many times. V usage is TRBV5-4 and J usage is TRBJ2-1; 9 bases match TRBD1. Germline assignment: CDR1 SGHNT and CDR2 YYREEE (reference sequence). This CDR3 has 14 residues. V lost 4 bases to trimming and J lost 5 bases; unmatched junction nucleotides: 4. The CDR3, as DNA: TGTGCCAGCAGCCCCCGGGACAGGGACAATGAGCAGTTCTTC. Its translation: CASSPRDRDNEQFF.

Worth noting for this clonotype: A single base separates this from a much larger clone, so it may be a read error. CDR3 loop: CANSQDSPQTGKLFF. As DNA, the CDR3 is TGCGCCAACAGCCAAGATTCCCCCCAAACGGGAAAACTGTTTTTT. V and J are TRBV4-1 and TRBJ1-4, with no clear D. Germline V gene lookup returns CDR1 MGHRA and CDR2 YSYEKL. The CDR3 sequence is 15 residues long.

This clonotype was observed at least ten times. This chain joins TRBV10-3 and TRBJ1-4; D remains ambiguous. Germline V gene lookup returns CDR1 ENHRY and CDR2 SYGVKD. The germline V and J ends were trimmed by 4 bases and 1 base, with 13 bases remaining between them. This CDR3 region has 16 residues. CDR3 amino acids: CAISARNPGTNEKLFF. CDR3 coding DNA: TGTGCCATCAGTGCGAGGAATCCGGGAACTAATGAAAAACTGTTTTTT.

A remark on this clonotype: A single base separates this from a much larger clone, so it may be a read error. The V gene is TRBV30, the J gene TRBJ2-5; 8 nucleotides match TRBD2. Germline V lookup: CDR1 GTSNPN, CDR2 SVGIG (reference sequence). V lost 8 bases to trimming and J lost 4 bases; unmatched junction nucleotides: 9. The CDR3 is 13 amino acids. The CDR3 reads CARGGGLVETQYF. The CDR3 bases are TGTGCCAGAGGCGGGGGGTTGGTAGAGACCCAGTACTTC.

The genes are TRBV11-2 and TRBJ2-7; 8 bases map to TRBD1. The germline gives CDR1 SGHAT, CDR2 FQNNGV. The CDR3 is 15 residues long. J gave up 1 base and V 5 bases, and 7 bases lay outside the gene matches. The CDR3 is CASSRGGQGSYEQYF. CDR3 DNA: TGTGCCAGCAGCCGGGGAGGACAGGGTTCCTACGAGCAGTACTTC.

This clonotype was seen a few times. Possible read error: a much larger clone is one base away. The gene calls are TRBV20-1 and TRBJ2-1, with 10 bases aligning to TRBD2. Germline V gene data show CDR1 as DFQATT and CDR2 as SNEGSKA (reference sequence). The CDR3 extends over 14 amino acids. CDR3 residues: CSAEAGGLYNEQVF. The DNA of the CDR3 is TGCAGTGCGGAAGCGGGGGGGTTATACAATGAGCAGGTCTTC.

This clonotype was counted ten times or more. The chain is built from TRBV4-1 and TRBJ2-1; D may correspond to TRBD1 or TRBD2 (5 bases each). V was cut by 1 base and J by 5 bases, with 12 bases left in between. Germline CDR1 is MGHRA and CDR2 is YSYEKL. This CDR3 has 15 amino acids. This CDR3 is CASSQGGSPHNEQFF. The CDR3 DNA reads as TGCGCCAGCAGCCAAGGGGGGTCCCCTCACAATGAGCAGTTCTTC.